The sequence of this T cell receptor beta chain was determined in a study of shared clonotypes between healthy human individuals. Overall study context: Aged 18 to 49, the donors were a couple of women and three men.

A note on this clone: One junction end disagrees with the germline gene, perhaps due to a read error. This CDR3 is also generated by other DNA sequences in the sample.

Only Caucasian adults living in Nashville, Tennessee served as donors. Naive CD45RA+ and memory CD45RA-negative subsets were split from CD4+ cells. Using immunoSEQ multiplex PCR, the repertoire was profiled, and TCRdb retains in-frame clones only, with some absent. The profile shows a few million clones, around 95% of them singletons. The TCR comes from a man aged 18-30 years in good health. Material: naive CD4+ T cells sorted from blood. Noted subset: CD45RA+ positively selected.

In DNA form, the CDR3 reads TGTGCTAGCAGCCCGGGACTAGCGGGAGAGACCCAGTACTTC. Its translation is CASSPGLAGETQYF. This chain connects TRBV7-7 to TRBJ2-5; 12 bases fit TRBD2. Germline V gene lookup returns CDR1 SSHAT and CDR2 FNYEAQ (reference sequence). This CDR3 has 14 residues.